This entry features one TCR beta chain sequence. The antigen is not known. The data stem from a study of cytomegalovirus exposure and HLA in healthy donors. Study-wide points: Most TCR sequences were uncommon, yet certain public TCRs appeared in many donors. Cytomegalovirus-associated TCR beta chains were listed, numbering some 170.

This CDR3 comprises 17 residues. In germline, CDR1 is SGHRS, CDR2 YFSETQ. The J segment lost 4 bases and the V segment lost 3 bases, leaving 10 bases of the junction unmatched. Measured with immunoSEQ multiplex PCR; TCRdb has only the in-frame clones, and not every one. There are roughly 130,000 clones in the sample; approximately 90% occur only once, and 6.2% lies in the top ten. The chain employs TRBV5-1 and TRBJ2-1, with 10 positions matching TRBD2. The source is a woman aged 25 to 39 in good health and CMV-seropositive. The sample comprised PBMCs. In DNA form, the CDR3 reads TGCGCCAGCAGCTCGAGCGCTAGCGGGGGTTTGTACAATGAGCAGTTCTTC. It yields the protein CASSSSASGGLYNEQFF.